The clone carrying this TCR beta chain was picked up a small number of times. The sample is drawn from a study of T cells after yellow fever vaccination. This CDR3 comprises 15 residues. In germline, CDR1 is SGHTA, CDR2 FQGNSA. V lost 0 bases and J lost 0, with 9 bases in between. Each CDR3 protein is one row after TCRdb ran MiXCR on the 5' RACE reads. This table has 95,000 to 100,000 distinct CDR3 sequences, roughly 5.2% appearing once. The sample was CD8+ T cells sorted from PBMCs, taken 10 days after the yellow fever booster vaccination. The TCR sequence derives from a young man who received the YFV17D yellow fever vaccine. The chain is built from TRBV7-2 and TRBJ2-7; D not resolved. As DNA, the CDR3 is TGTGCCAGCAGCTTAGCTGTTAGGAGCTCCTACGAGCAGTACTTC. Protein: CASSLAVRSSYEQYF.